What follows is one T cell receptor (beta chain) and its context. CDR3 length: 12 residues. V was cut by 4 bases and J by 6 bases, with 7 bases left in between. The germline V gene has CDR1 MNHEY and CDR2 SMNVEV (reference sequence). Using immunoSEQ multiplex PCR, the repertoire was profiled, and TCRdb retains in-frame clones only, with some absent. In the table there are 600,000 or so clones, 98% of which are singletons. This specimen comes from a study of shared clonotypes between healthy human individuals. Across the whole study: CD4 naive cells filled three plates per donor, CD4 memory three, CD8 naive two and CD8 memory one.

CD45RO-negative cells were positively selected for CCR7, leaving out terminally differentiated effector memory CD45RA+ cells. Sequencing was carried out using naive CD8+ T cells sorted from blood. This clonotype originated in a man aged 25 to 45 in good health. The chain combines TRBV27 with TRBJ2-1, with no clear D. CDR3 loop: CASSSRPNEQFF. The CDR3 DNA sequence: TGTGCCAGCAGTTCTAGACCCAATGAGCAGTTCTTC.